Each of the 24 T cell receptor beta chains below was sequenced from the same sample in a study of blood T cell repertoires in COVID-19. Here immunoSEQ multiplex PCR was the method, and the copy in TCRdb shows in-frame clones only, minus some. The table has around 370,000 clones, nearly 90% seen once. The sequenced sample was peripheral blood. These receptors all stem from a man aged 18 to 35 with active or convalescent COVID-19.

The chain recombines TRBV4-1 with TRBJ1-2; D gene unclear. The CDR3 extends over 15 amino acids. The germline CDR1 and CDR2 sequences are MGHRA and YSYEKL. Deletions cut 1 base from V and 1 base from J, with 10 bases between. The CDR3 sequence is CASSQGQANNYGYTF. As DNA, the CDR3 is TGCGCCAGCAGCCAAGGCCAGGCGAATAACTATGGCTACACCTTC.

The chain carries TRBV25-1 and TRBJ2-2; D remains unclear. The CDR3 is 15 residues long. Germline loops: CDR1 MGHDK, CDR2 SYGVNS. V was clipped by 3 bases and J by 4 bases, with 12 bases between them. The CDR3 protein is CASSDYGSPTGELFF. CDR3 in DNA: TGTGCCAGCAGTGATTATGGCAGTCCCACCGGGGAGCTGTTTTTT.

The gene calls are TRBV5-1 and TRBJ1-2; D is ambiguous. Germline V gene data show CDR1 as SGHRS and CDR2 as YFSETQ. This CDR3 spans 14 amino acids. Trimming stripped 7 bases from V and 1 base from J, with 14 bases between. CDR3 residues: CASRLNTLNYGYTF. CDR3 nucleotides: TGCGCCAGCCGCCTTAACACCCTTAACTATGGCTACACCTTC.

The chain joins TRBV5-4 to TRBJ2-3; D may be TRBD2 (5 bases). Germline values: CDR1 SGHNT, CDR2 YYREEE (reference sequence). Deletions cut 6 bases from V and 1 base from J, with 12 bases between. This CDR3 is 14 amino acids long. This CDR3 reads CASTAGSRTDTQYF. The CDR3 region has the DNA TGTGCCAGCACCGCTGGGAGCCGCACAGATACGCAGTATTTT.

V and J are TRBV10-3 and TRBJ1-1; 10 bases agree with TRBD1. Per germline, CDR1 ENHRY and CDR2 SYGVKD. The CDR3 runs to 15 residues. Losses at the gene ends were 10 bases for V and 0 bases for J; bases not matched to a gene: 8. The CDR3 sequence is CATDRGEVMNTEAFF. The CDR3 nucleotides are TGTGCCACGGACAGGGGGGAGGTCATGAACACTGAAGCTTTCTTT.

J is TRBJ2-1 and V is TRBV12-5; unclear D gene. The CDR3 has 15 residues. Germline V gene lookup returns CDR1 LGHNT and CDR2 FRNRAP. Trimming removed 6 bases from V and 0 bases from J, with 12 bases in between. In DNA, the CDR3 is TGTGCTAGTGGCCCGTCGGGTTCCTCCTACAATGAGCAGTTCTTC. Residues: CASGPSGSSYNEQFF.

The chain has TRBV28 and TRBJ1-2, with a tentative D call TRBD1 (5 bases). Between the trimmed V and J ends, which lost 4 bases and 0 bases, there was a span of 12 bases. The germline gives CDR1 MDHEN, CDR2 SYDVKM. The CDR3 is 15 amino acids. CDR3 in DNA: TGTGCCAGCAGTTCAACGGGGGAAGCTAACTATGGCTACACCTTC. Its translation: CASSSTGEANYGYTF.

There are a few counts of this clone. This chain uses TRBV24-1 with TRBJ1-2; 10 positions agree with TRBD1. CDR1 and CDR2 (germline): KGHDR, SFDVKD. Trimming removed 3 bases from V and 2 bases from J; junction bases left unmatched: 5. The CDR3 consists of 16 residues. CDR3 DNA: TGTGCCACCAGTGATCCCCGGACAGGGGGGAACTATGGCTACACCTTC. Its translation is CATSDPRTGGNYGYTF.

The V call is TRBV6-4, the J call TRBJ2-2, with TRBD2 matching 11 bases. V was clipped by 6 bases and J by 6 bases; unmatched bases: 6. Germline V lookup: CDR1 MRHNA, CDR2 SNTAGT. The length of the CDR3 is 15 residues. This CDR3 is CASRALAGGAGELFF. DNA of the CDR3: TGTGCCAGCAGAGCCCTAGCGGGAGGAGCCGGGGAGCTGTTTTTT.

This sequence joins TRBV6-5 and TRBJ1-6; no definite D call. CDR3 length: 16 amino acids. From germline, CDR1 is MNHEY and CDR2 SVGAGI. The V end lost 2 bases, the J end lost 0 bases, and 8 bases lay between the germline ends. DNA for the CDR3: TGTGCCAGCAGTTACACGGGGAGCTCCTATAATTCACCCCTCCACTTT. Amino acids: CASSYTGSSYNSPLHF.

This chain uses TRBV9 with TRBJ2-1; possible D gene TRBD2, 5 bases. The CDR3 runs to 17 residues. The germline V gene has CDR1 SGDLS and CDR2 YYNGEE. V was trimmed by 2 bases and J by 7 bases, leaving 22 bases between them. This CDR3 reads CASSVGGTGGLINEQFF. The CDR3 DNA reads as TGTGCCAGCAGCGTCGGCGGAACCGGCGGGTTGATAAATGAGCAGTTCTTC.

The chain employs TRBV14 and TRBJ2-5, with 13 nucleotides matching TRBD2. V shed 4 bases, J shed 7 bases, and the junction held 9 bases outside the gene matches. The length of the CDR3 is 16 residues. Germline lookup yields CDR1 SGHDN and CDR2 FVKESK. The CDR3 nucleotides read TGTGCCAGCAGCCCTGGACTAGCGGGAGAGAGGGGGACCCAGTACTTC. Translated, it gives CASSPGLAGERGTQYF.

The J gene is TRBJ1-1, the V gene TRBV7-2; TRBD1 is a possible D gene (5 bases). The V gene lost 4 bases and the J gene lost 5 bases, with 14 bases spanning the gap. Germline V gene sequence: CDR1 SGHTA, CDR2 FQGNSA. The CDR3 sequence is 14 residues long. In nucleotides, the CDR3 is TGTGCCAGCAGCTCGCGGGGGGAGGGGACTGAAGCTTTCTTT. Translating it yields CASSSRGEGTEAFF.

This clone was detected only a few times. This rearrangement joins TRBV24-1 to TRBJ2-2; 7 nucleotides align to TRBD1. Germline values: CDR1 KGHDR, CDR2 SFDVKD. V gave up 6 bases and J gave up 2 bases; unmatched junction bases: 5. This CDR3 is 15 amino acids long. CDR3 protein: CATSPGTANTGELFF. CDR3 nucleotides: TGTGCCACCAGTCCCGGGACAGCCAACACCGGGGAGCTGTTTTTT.

This sequence joins TRBV7-9 and TRBJ2-7; no reliable D call. The CDR3 covers 8 residues. Germline V gene data show CDR1 as SEHNR and CDR2 as FQNEAQ (reference sequence). The V and J ends lost 10 bases and 5 bases respectively, with 3 bases between them. The CDR3 DNA follows: TGTGCCACCAACGAGCAGTACTTC. Its protein product is CATNEQYF.

The chain links TRBV28 to TRBJ2-1; TRBD2 might be the D (5 bases). Germline CDR1 is MDHEN and CDR2 is SYDVKM. The V and J ends lost 7 bases and 5 bases respectively, with 21 bases between them. The CDR3 loop spans 16 amino acids. The DNA of the CDR3 is TGTGCCAGCACCCCCCCCTGGGTCGAGGGAAACAATGAGCAGTTCTTC. Its translation: CASTPPWVEGNNEQFF.

The J gene is TRBJ2-7, the V gene TRBV10-1; D is possibly TRBD1 (5 bases). The germline CDR1 and CDR2 sequences are WNHNN and SYGVQD (reference sequence). This CDR3 has 12 amino acids. Trimming shortened V by 7 bases and J by 3 bases, and 10 bases separated the two germline ends. The CDR3 is CASNGRGYEQYF. CDR3 bases: TGCGCCAGCAACGGAAGGGGCTACGAGCAGTACTTC.

CDR3 DNA: TGTGCCAGCAGTTACCGACAAACAGGTACCGGGGAGCTGTTTTTT. This gives the protein CASSYRQTGTGELFF. The chain is built from TRBV6-2 or TRBV6-3 and TRBJ2-2; possible D gene TRBD1, 5 bases. Trimming left V 2 bases short and J 5 bases short, with 12 bases between. CDR3 size: 15 residues. Germline CDR1 and CDR2: MNHEY and SVGEGT.

This clone was detected only once. This chain uses TRBV9 with TRBJ1-3; possible D gene TRBD1, 6 bases. The CDR3 is made up of 15 amino acids. V was clipped by 4 bases and J by 3 bases, with 14 bases between them. Germline values: CDR1 SGDLS, CDR2 YYNGEE. The CDR3 nucleotides are TGTGCCAGCAGCACCCTGACAGGATATGGAAACACCATATATTTT. Encoded protein: CASSTLTGYGNTIYF. The whole variable domain, remainder taken from reference TRBV9 and TRBJ1-3, is DSGVTQTPKHLITATGQRVTLRCSPRSGDLSVYWYQQSLDQGLQFLIQYYNGEERAKGNILERFSAQQFPDLHSELNLSSLELGDSALYFCASSTLTGYGNTIYFGEGSWLTVV.

This sequence joins TRBV18 and TRBJ2-1, with TRBD2 identical over 10 bases. Germline V CDR1 and CDR2: KGHSH, LQKENI. V lost 3 bases, J lost 4 bases, and 9 bases stayed unmatched. This CDR3 comprises 17 residues. CDR3 in amino acids: CASSPSPGLAYYNEQFF. CDR3 nucleotides: TGTGCCAGCTCACCTTCGCCGGGACTAGCGTATTACAATGAGCAGTTCTTC.

V usage is TRBV7-2 and J usage is TRBJ2-5; the D gene is possibly TRBD2 (6 bases). Germline lookup yields CDR1 SGHTA and CDR2 FQGNSA. V lost 0 bases to trimming and J lost 5 bases, with 10 bases between them. This CDR3 is built from 14 residues. CDR3 loop: CASSLARGEETQYF. CDR3 DNA: TGTGCCAGCAGCTTAGCGCGGGGAGAGGAGACCCAGTACTTC.

This chain joins TRBV23-1 and TRBJ1-6; TRBD1 matches at 7 bases. TRBV23-1 is filed as an ORF, its function uncertain. The CDR3 consists of 20 residues. Trimming cost V 1 base and J 9 bases; bases outside gene matches: 21. CDR3 amino acids: CASSQWGRLVKTGSGSPLHF. For the CDR3, the DNA is TGCGCCAGCAGTCAATGGGGTCGACTGGTTAAGACAGGGAGTGGTTCACCCCTCCACTTT.

This CDR3 is CASSPPRGGPTYEQYF. DNA for the CDR3: TGTGCCAGCAGCCCCCCACGGGGGGGCCCTACGTACGAGCAGTACTTC. The chain employs TRBV7-6 and TRBJ2-7, with 8 bases that match TRBD2. J was trimmed by 4 bases and V by 5 bases; bases with no gene match: 13. CDR1 and CDR2 (germline): SGHVS, FNYEAQ. The CDR3 contains 16 residues.

This chain joins TRBV3-1 (or the pseudogene TRBV3-2) and TRBJ1-1; 8 bases line up with TRBD1. Germline V gene sequence: CDR1 LGHDT, CDR2 YNNKEL (reference sequence). V gave up 4 bases and J gave up 1 base; unmatched junction bases: 8. The CDR3 is made up of 16 amino acids. Here the CDR3 reads CASSLPLGQENTEAFF. In DNA form, the CDR3 reads TGTGCCAGCAGCCTGCCCTTGGGACAGGAGAACACTGAAGCTTTCTTT.